This T cell receptor beta chain appears in the sequencing data of a study of shared clonotypes between healthy human individuals. Study background: Donors, aged 18 to 49, were a couple of women and three men. Study outcomes and limitations: With few donors, the genetic and exposure-history diversity represented was limited.

The CDR3 runs 15 residues. The germline V and J ends were trimmed by 7 bases and 4 bases, with 18 bases remaining between them. CDR1 is MNHEY and CDR2 is SMNVEV in the germline V gene (reference sequence). Comment on this clone: Its antigen is undetermined.

An assay was performed, and its level was deep. The data were produced by immunoSEQ multiplex PCR, yet TCRdb's version contains in-frame clones alone and is incomplete. The sample has some 2 million clones, just under 95% seen once. Selected positively for CCR7 and CD45RO-negative, naive CD8 cells excluded terminally differentiated effector memory CD45RA+ cells. Sequencing was done on a sample of naive CD8+ T cells sorted from blood. The TCR sequence derives from a man younger than 30 in good health. The chain is built from TRBV27 and TRBJ2-3; D is undetermined. The DNA of the CDR3 is TGTGCCAGCACAGGCCTTCTCGAATCGGCAGATACGCAGTATTTT. This codes for CASTGLLESADTQYF.